This TCR beta chain was captured by sequencing in a study of cytomegalovirus exposure and HLA in healthy donors. CDR3 length equals 15 residues. Germline V lookup: CDR1 SGDLS, CDR2 YYNGEE. Between the trimmed V and J ends, which lost 4 bases and 0 bases, there was a span of 11 bases. This PCR relied on a set of 60 Vbeta primers and 13 Jbeta primers. Method: immunoSEQ multiplex PCR; TCRdb's copy keeps in-frame clones and lacks some. This sample has about 130,000 clones, with approximately 84% found just once. The V gene is TRBV9, the J gene TRBJ1-3, with D uncertain. Material: PBMCs. This clonotype originated in a woman in her forties in good health and CMV-seronegative. The CDR3 spells CASSQVADSGNTIYF. Written as DNA, the CDR3 is TGTGCCAGCAGCCAAGTGGCAGACTCTGGAAACACCATATATTTT.